These 27 T cell receptor beta chains originate from one sample sequenced in a study of blood T cell repertoires in COVID-19. Some clones are missing from TCRdb's copy, which holds only in-frame ones; the method was immunoSEQ multiplex PCR. The profile covers approximately 54,000 clones, with more than 85% appearing a single time and roughly 3.6% taken by the ten largest. Material for sequencing was peripheral blood. The receptor set was obtained from a man between 50 and 59 years old with acute or convalescent COVID-19.

The chain uses TRBV6-5 and TRBJ2-5, with D perhaps TRBD1 (6 bases). Germline CDR1 MNHEY, CDR2 SVGAGI. The CDR3 sequence is 16 residues long. With 0 bases removed from V and 5 bases from J, the gap between germline ends came to 16 bases. This CDR3 is CASSYSTWGPQETQYF. Here the CDR3 DNA reads TGTGCCAGCAGTTACTCGACCTGGGGGCCGCAGGAGACCCAGTACTTC.

The chain has TRBV5-1 and TRBJ1-4, with a possible D match to TRBD1 (5 bases). Germline CDR1 SGHRS, CDR2 YFSETQ. Trimming cost V 1 base and J 3 bases, with 7 bases left between them. CDR3 size: 14 residues. The CDR3 coding sequence is TGCGCCAGCAGCTTGTTGACAGCTAATGAAAAACTGTTTTTT. Translation: CASSLLTANEKLFF.

The rearrangement joins TRBV5-4 to TRBJ1-2; 10 bases line up with TRBD1. J lost 2 bases, V lost 3 bases, and 1 base had no gene match. This CDR3 has 14 amino acids. CDR1 SGHNT and CDR2 YYREEE come from the germline V gene (reference sequence). The CDR3 sequence: CASSSTGGNYGYTF. The CDR3 nucleotides are TGTGCCAGCAGCTCGACAGGGGGCAACTATGGCTACACCTTC.

This chain connects TRBV5-1 to TRBJ2-7; TRBD2 matches 8 bases. This CDR3 is built from 20 residues. The junction had 21 bases not matched to a gene; V was cut back by 4 bases and J by 0 bases. Germline CDR1 is SGHRS and CDR2 is YFSETQ. The CDR3 nucleotides are TGCGCCAGCAGCAAGGGTTTGACTAGCGCTTTACTGAGGAGCTCCTACGAGCAGTACTTC. Protein: CASSKGLTSALLRSSYEQYF. The full variable domain, in which reference TRBV5-1 and TRBJ2-7 provide the parts outside the CDR3, is KAGVTQTPRYLIKTRGQQVTLSCSPISGHRSVSWYQQTPGQGLQFLFEYFSETQRNKGNFPGRFSGRQFSNSRSEMNVSTLELGDSALYLCASSKGLTSALLRSSYEQYFGPGTRLTVT.

The V and J genes are TRBV19 and TRBJ1-5; tentatively, D is TRBD1 (5 bases). Germline V gene data show CDR1 as LNHDA and CDR2 as SQIVND (reference sequence). The length of the CDR3 is 15 residues. Trimming removed 1 base from V and 1 base from J, with 8 bases in between. In nucleotides, the CDR3 is TGTGCCAGTAGTATAGCCACAGGAAGCAATCAGCCCCAGCATTTT. Amino acids: CASSIATGSNQPQHF.

The rearrangement uses TRBV14 and TRBJ2-3, with a weak D call TRBD2 (5 bases). Trimming took 1 base from V and 0 from J, leaving 14 bases between them. Germline lookup yields CDR1 SGHDN and CDR2 FVKESK. The CDR3 is 17 amino acids. The CDR3 here is CASSQGVGETSTDTQYF. CDR3 DNA: TGTGCCAGCAGCCAAGGAGTCGGGGAGACTAGCACAGATACGCAGTATTTT.

The rearrangement uses TRBV19 and TRBJ2-7; 7 nucleotides line up with TRBD2. Germline V CDR1 and CDR2: LNHDA, SQIVND (reference sequence). The CDR3 loop spans 14 amino acids. The V and J ends lost 4 bases and 3 bases, in that order; junction bases with no gene match: 6. Here the CDR3 reads CASSTAGTIYEQYF. The CDR3, as DNA: TGTGCCAGTAGTACAGCCGGGACTATCTACGAGCAGTACTTC.

The V and J genes are TRBV19 and TRBJ1-1; D is unclear. Between the trimmed V and J ends, which lost 3 bases and 1 base, there was a span of 9 bases. Per the germline V gene, CDR1 is LNHDA and CDR2 is SQIVND (reference sequence). CDR3 size: 14 residues. The CDR3 region is CASSILPGNTEAFF. CDR3 bases: TGTGCCAGTAGTATCCTACCGGGGAACACTGAAGCTTTCTTT.

The table lists this clone with a count of one. The chain combines TRBV7-2 with TRBJ2-5; 8 bases match TRBD2. V trimming: 5 bases; J trimming: 5 bases; junction bases outside the gene matches: 13. Germline CDR1 SGHTA, CDR2 FQGNSA. The CDR3 runs to 16 residues. CDR3 sequence: CASSRRRGGRQETQYF. CDR3 sequence (DNA): TGTGCCAGCAGCCGCCGTCGTGGCGGGAGGCAGGAGACCCAGTACTTC.

This rearrangement joins TRBV7-2 to TRBJ2-3, with D unclear. The CDR3 contains 13 residues. CDR1 and CDR2 from the germline V gene are SGHTA and FQGNSA. The V gene lost 5 bases and the J gene lost 7 bases, with 13 bases spanning the gap. The CDR3 reads CASSKTRAYTQYF. CDR3 nucleotides: TGTGCCAGCAGCAAAACCAGAGCGTATACGCAGTATTTT.

V gene TRBV7-6 combines with J gene TRBJ2-2; possibly TRBD1 for D (8 bases). The germline V and J ends were trimmed by 5 bases and 6 bases, with 16 bases remaining between them. The CDR3 runs 15 residues. Germline CDR1 SGHVS, CDR2 FNYEAQ. CDR3 nucleotide sequence: TGTGCCAGCAGCCCCCAGGGGGCGGGGGCCGGGGAGCTGTTTTTT. Protein sequence: CASSPQGAGAGELFF.

This chain connects TRBV19 to TRBJ2-7; D possibly corresponds to TRBD1 (5 bases). The CDR3 runs to 14 residues. With 3 bases removed from V and 2 bases from J, the gap between germline ends came to 11 bases. CDR1 is LNHDA, CDR2 SQIVND, per germline (reference sequence). CDR3 region: CASSITGTAYEQYF. Written as DNA, the CDR3 is TGTGCCAGTAGTATTACAGGCACGGCCTACGAGCAGTACTTC.

V and J are TRBV11-2 and TRBJ1-1; a possible D gene is TRBD1 (6 bases). Germline V CDR1 and CDR2: SGHAT, FQNNGV. V shed 5 bases and J shed 0 bases, with 13 bases lying between them. The CDR3 is made up of 15 amino acids. DNA of the CDR3: TGTGCCAGCAGCGTAAACAGGGATATGAACACTGAAGCTTTCTTT. Its protein is CASSVNRDMNTEAFF. Filled out from reference TRBV11-2 and TRBJ1-1, the complete variable domain reads EAGVAQSPRYKIIEKRQSVAFWCNPISGHATLYWYQQILGQGPKLLIQFQNNGVVDDSQLPKDRFSAERLKGVDSTLKIQPAKLEDSAVYLCASSVNRDMNTEAFFGQGTRLTVV.

CDR3 amino acids: CASRVSQGNTEAFF. CDR3 DNA: TGTGCCAGCAGAGTCTCCCAGGGGAACACTGAAGCTTTCTTT. J is TRBJ1-1 and V is TRBV6-5; D perhaps matches TRBD1 (5 bases). CDR1 MNHEY and CDR2 SVGAGI come from the germline V gene. Trimming removed 6 bases at V and 1 base at J, with 12 bases between. The length of the CDR3 is 14 residues.

The chain recombines TRBV3-1 (or the pseudogene TRBV3-2) with TRBJ1-1; TRBD1 is a possible D gene (6 bases). Germline lookup yields CDR1 LGHDT and CDR2 YNNKEL (reference sequence). V lost 0 bases, J lost 10 bases, and 12 bases lay in between. The CDR3 contains 13 residues. The CDR3 loop is CASSQEGRQVAFF. The CDR3 DNA reads as TGTGCCAGCAGCCAAGAGGGTCGACAGGTAGCTTTCTTT.

The rearrangement joins TRBV19 to TRBJ1-2; D is unresolved. Germline CDR1 reads LNHDA; CDR2 reads SQIVND (reference sequence). This CDR3 has 13 residues. Deletions cut 10 bases from V and 0 bases from J, with 12 bases between. The CDR3 DNA reads as TGTGCCACCTCCCGGGGTTCTAACTATGGCTACACCTTC. It is translated as CATSRGSNYGYTF.

The gene calls are TRBV19 and TRBJ2-1, with a possible D match to TRBD2 (5 bases). Per the germline V gene, CDR1 is LNHDA and CDR2 is SQIVND (reference sequence). The CDR3 contains 14 residues. The ends were cut back, 1 base at V and 7 bases at J, with 11 bases in the middle. The CDR3, as DNA: TGTGCCAGTAGTATAGGAGGGTGGTTGAATGAGCAGTTCTTC. Its translation: CASSIGGWLNEQFF.

The chain carries TRBV5-6 and TRBJ2-7; D is uncertain. The germline gives CDR1 SGHDT, CDR2 YYEEEE. Trimming pared 1 base from V and 2 bases from J, leaving 4 bases between. The CDR3 has 12 amino acids. The CDR3 loop is CASSLNTYEQYF. The DNA of the CDR3 is TGTGCCAGCAGCTTGAACACCTACGAGCAGTACTTC.

V gene TRBV5-1 combines with J gene TRBJ2-3, with 8 bases matching TRBD1. The CDR3 is 14 residues long. With V trimmed by 4 bases and J by 2 bases, 3 bases remained unmatched. Germline CDR1 SGHRS, CDR2 YFSETQ. Here the CDR3 reads CASSPDRVTDTQYF. The CDR3 DNA sequence: TGCGCCAGCAGCCCGGACAGGGTCACAGATACGCAGTATTTT.

The CDR3: CASRSSTKNTGELFF. The CDR3 DNA follows: TGTGCCAGCAGATCGAGTACTAAGAACACCGGGGAGCTGTTTTTT. The rearrangement uses TRBV2 and TRBJ2-2; no definite D call. The germline V and J ends were trimmed by 6 bases and 1 base, with 12 bases remaining between them. The length of the CDR3 is 15 residues. Germline CDR1 is SNHLY and CDR2 is FYNNEI.

V gene TRBV7-9 combines with J gene TRBJ2-7; 8 nucleotides match TRBD1. Germline loops: CDR1 SEHNR, CDR2 FQNEAQ (reference sequence). This CDR3 has 16 amino acids. V was clipped by 1 base and J by 1 base; unmatched bases: 6. CDR3 loop: CASSLVSGQASYEQYF. The DNA for the CDR3 is TGTGCCAGCAGCTTAGTTTCGGGACAGGCTTCCTACGAGCAGTACTTC.

The chain has TRBV10-2 and TRBJ2-1; 7 bases line up with TRBD2. Germline CDR1 WSHSY, CDR2 SAAADI. V lost 7 bases and J lost 7; bases outside the gene matches: 10. The CDR3 runs 14 residues. The CDR3 loop reads CASMSRGGLNEQFF. The CDR3, as DNA: TGCGCCAGCATGAGTCGGGGAGGGTTGAATGAGCAGTTCTTC.

This chain uses TRBV9 with TRBJ2-1; 8 nucleotides line up with TRBD2. V was clipped by 4 bases and J by 7 bases; unmatched bases: 10. The CDR3 is 15 residues long. Germline V gene lookup returns CDR1 SGDLS and CDR2 YYNGEE. The CDR3 DNA sequence: TGTGCCAGCAGCCCCCGAGCGGGAGTAGGAAATGAGCAGTTCTTC. This codes for CASSPRAGVGNEQFF.

The rearrangement uses TRBV6-6 and TRBJ1-5; TRBD1 matches at 11 bases. V was clipped by 6 bases and J by 2 bases; unmatched bases: 12. Germline CDR1 is MNHNY and CDR2 is SVGAGI (reference sequence). This CDR3 is 18 amino acids long. CDR3 nucleotide sequence: TGTGCCAGCAGCCGAATGGACAGGGGGCGTGGGGGCAATCAGCCCCAGCATTTT. Translating it yields CASSRMDRGRGGNQPQHF.

The chain recombines TRBV12-5 with TRBJ2-3; D gene ambiguous. This CDR3 has 14 residues. V was shortened by 2 bases and J by 0 bases, with 6 bases between the two germline ends. The germline CDR1 and CDR2 sequences are LGHNT and FRNRAP. The chain's CDR3 is CASGLSTSTDTQYF. The CDR3 DNA reads as TGTGCTAGTGGTTTGTCAACTAGCACAGATACGCAGTATTTT.

The V and J genes are TRBV7-2 and TRBJ2-1; D is possibly TRBD2 (5 bases). The germline V gene has CDR1 SGHTA and CDR2 FQGNSA. The CDR3 has 16 amino acids. Trimming removed 5 bases at V and 4 bases at J, with 18 bases between. The CDR3 region has the DNA TGTGCCAGCAGCCTCCAAAGTGGGAGTGGGTACAATGAGCAGTTCTTC. Translated, it gives CASSLQSGSGYNEQFF.

The chain carries TRBV3-1 (or the pseudogene TRBV3-2) and TRBJ1-3, with a possible D match to TRBD1 (5 bases). The germline V and J ends were trimmed by 2 bases and 0 bases, with 14 bases remaining between them. In germline, CDR1 is LGHDT, CDR2 YNNKEL (reference sequence). The CDR3 sequence is 17 residues long. This CDR3 reads CASSQLPDTSSGNTIYF. CDR3 coding DNA: TGTGCCAGCAGCCAACTTCCGGACACGAGCTCTGGAAACACCATATATTTT.